Included here is one TCR beta chain sequence, with context. A read error may account for a junction end that differs from germline. The CDR3 totals 15 residues. This sample was included in a study of CD8 T cells in Susac syndrome. The authors carried out high-throughput sequencing of TCR beta. They applied it to CD8+ and CD4+ T cells obtained from blood. The multiple sclerosis controls comprised treatment-naive patients whose relapsing-remitting disease was stable or active. Both CD4+ and CD8+ T cells were negatively isolated, and TEMRA cells underwent FACS enrichment. The RNA, roughly 0.45 to 1 ug, was put through reverse transcription using random hexamers. One entry per CDR3 protein, called by TCRdb with MiXCR from the immunoSEQ multiplex PCR reads. The sample shows 250,000 to 350,000 distinct CDR3 sequences, 70% to 90% of them seen only once.

The chain links TRBV12-3 or TRBV12-4 to TRBJ2-1; 7 bases are shared with TRBD1. The sequenced sample was CD8+ T cells from PBMCs. This sequence was found in a human donor with multiple sclerosis. CDR3 coding DNA: TGTGCCAGCAGCCCTCGGGACAGCTCCTACAATGGGCAGTTCTTC. Its translation is CASSPRDSSYNGQFF.